Presented here are 17 T cell receptor beta chains from one specimen sequenced in a study of blood T cell repertoires in COVID-19. Sequencing was performed with immunoSEQ multiplex PCR; in TCRdb, only in-frame clones are kept and a portion is missing. The profile shows some 100,000 clones, less than 90% of them singletons. The source material was peripheral blood. These receptors were taken from a woman aged 55-75 years with acute or convalescent COVID-19.

The chain uses TRBV24-1 and TRBJ2-1, with 8 bases matching TRBD1. Per the germline V gene, CDR1 is KGHDR and CDR2 is SFDVKD. The CDR3 extends over 14 amino acids. With 8 bases clipped from V and 5 bases from J, the junction kept 7 bases outside the gene matches. The CDR3: CATTTGAPDNEQFF. As DNA, the CDR3 is TGTGCCACCACGACAGGGGCGCCCGACAATGAGCAGTTCTTC.

This rearrangement joins TRBV20-1 to TRBJ2-1; TRBD2 matches 9 bases. Per germline, CDR1 DFQATT and CDR2 SNEGSKA (reference sequence). The CDR3 runs 14 residues. The V and J ends lost 3 bases and 4 bases, in that order; junction bases with no gene match: 4. This chain's CDR3 is CSASSSGGYNEQFF. In nucleotides, the CDR3 is TGCAGTGCTAGTTCCAGCGGGGGGTACAATGAGCAGTTCTTC.

The chain couples TRBV18 to TRBJ1-6, with 9 bases that match TRBD1. Germline V CDR1 and CDR2: KGHSH, LQKENI. The CDR3 is 17 amino acids. V gave up 6 bases and J gave up 3 bases; unmatched junction bases: 9. The CDR3 DNA sequence: TGTGCCAGCTCTCCGGACAGGGGAGATATCTATAATTCACCCCTCCACTTT. As protein: CASSPDRGDIYNSPLHF. Drawing the rest from reference TRBV18 and TRBJ1-6, the complete variable domain is NAGVMQNPRHLVRRRGQEARLRCSPMKGHSHVYWYRQLPEEGLKFMVYLQKENIIDESGMPKERFSAEFPKEGPSILRIQQVVRGDSAAYFCASSPDRGDIYNSPLHFGNGTRLTVT.

This chain joins TRBV18 and TRBJ1-1; the match to TRBD1 covers 8 bases. V trimming: 1 base; J trimming: 1 base; junction bases outside the gene matches: 2. Looked up from germline, CDR1 is KGHSH and CDR2 is LQKENI. The length of the CDR3 is 15 residues. This CDR3 is CASSPHGQGNTEAFF. CDR3 coding DNA: TGTGCCAGCTCACCACACGGACAGGGGAACACTGAAGCTTTCTTT.

The rearrangement joins TRBV6-6 to TRBJ2-7; weak D call: TRBD1 (6 bases). Germline CDR1 MNHNY, CDR2 SVGAGI (reference sequence). CDR3 size: 13 residues. V was shortened by 6 bases and J by 1 base, with 10 bases between the two germline ends. The DNA for the CDR3 is TGTGCCAGCAGCCTTGGACAGTCCTACGAGCAGTACTTC. Its protein is CASSLGQSYEQYF.

On this clone: At one end the junction does not follow the germline gene, possibly because of a read error. The V gene is TRBV6-5, the J gene TRBJ1-3, with TRBD1 identical over 8 bases. CDR1 and CDR2 (germline): MNHEY, SVGAGI. The CDR3 extends over 14 amino acids. This CDR3 reads CASSPGGSRNTIYF. Written as DNA, the CDR3 is TGTGCCAGCAGTCCAGGGGGCTCTAGAAACACCATATATTTT.

The chain combines TRBV10-2 with TRBJ2-5; 9 bases match TRBD1. This CDR3 spans 14 amino acids. Trimming cost V 8 bases and J 4 bases; bases outside gene matches: 8. The germline CDR1 and CDR2 sequences are WSHSY and SAAADI. CDR3 sequence (DNA): TGCGCCAGCCGGCTCGGGACAGGGAGAGAGACCCAGTACTTC. Amino acid sequence: CASRLGTGRETQYF.

The V call is TRBV7-3, the J call TRBJ2-2; possible D gene TRBD1, 6 bases. CDR1 is SGHTA, CDR2 FQGTGA, per germline. V gave up 3 bases and J gave up 7 bases, with 12 bases separating them. This CDR3 is built from 14 residues. For the CDR3, the DNA is TGTGCCAGCAGCTTCTACGGACAGATCGGGGAGCTGTTTTTT. This translates into CASSFYGQIGELFF.

The rearrangement joins TRBV3-1 (or the pseudogene TRBV3-2) to TRBJ1-6; the match to TRBD1 covers 8 bases. Germline CDR1 LGHDT, CDR2 YNNKEL (reference sequence). V was clipped by 3 bases and J by 8 bases; unmatched bases: 3. The CDR3 is made up of 14 amino acids. The CDR3 reads CASSQTGVDSPLHF. The CDR3 DNA reads as TGTGCCAGCAGCCAGACAGGGGTTGATTCACCCCTCCACTTT.

The V and J genes are TRBV7-2 and TRBJ1-6, with D perhaps TRBD1 (5 bases). Trimming left V 2 bases short and J 5 bases short, with 10 bases between. Germline values: CDR1 SGHTA, CDR2 FQGNSA. This CDR3 comprises 15 residues. The CDR3, as DNA: TGTGCCAGCAGCTTAAGACAGTTAAATAATTCACCCCTCCACTTT. This sequence encodes CASSLRQLNNSPLHF.

This CDR3 is CASTRTSGTGELFF. The CDR3 DNA is TGTGCCAGTACGCGGACTAGCGGAACCGGGGAGCTGTTTTTT. The V call is TRBV19, the J call TRBJ2-2, with 10 bases fitting TRBD2. The CDR3 extends over 14 amino acids. The J segment lost 5 bases and the V segment lost 7 bases, leaving 4 bases of the junction unmatched. Germline CDR1 and CDR2: LNHDA and SQIVND (reference sequence).

This clone was found once. The junction does not match germline at one end; this may be a read error. V and J are TRBV5-6 and TRBJ1-4; a weak D match, TRBD1 (5 bases). The CDR3 has 12 residues. The germline V gene has CDR1 SGHDT and CDR2 YYEEEE. Here the CDR3 reads CASSRTSTDGVF. The CDR3 nucleotides are TGTGCCAGCAGCCGTACATCGACAGACGGAGTTTTT.

The chain combines TRBV10-3 with TRBJ1-5; D possibly corresponds to TRBD1 (6 bases). Germline CDR1 and CDR2: ENHRY and SYGVKD. The CDR3 consists of 13 residues. V lost 10 bases to trimming and J lost 7 bases, with 17 bases between them. In nucleotides, the CDR3 is TGTGCCACCTCTACAGGGATCGAACAGCCCCAGCATTTT. Translating gives CATSTGIEQPQHF.

V and J are TRBV7-2 and TRBJ1-2, with D hard to call. V was pared by 5 bases and J by 2 bases, with 9 bases between. Germline CDR1 and CDR2: SGHTA and FQGNSA. The CDR3 consists of 13 residues. CDR3 coding DNA: TGTGCCAGCAGCCCTAATCTCAACTATGGCTACACCTTC. As protein: CASSPNLNYGYTF.

The V gene is TRBV7-8, the J gene TRBJ1-5, with 7 bases identical to TRBD1. CDR1 SGHVS and CDR2 FQNEAQ come from the germline V gene. V lost 2 bases and J lost 7; bases outside the gene matches: 2. The CDR3 runs to 13 residues. CDR3 coding DNA: TGTGCCAGCAGCTTATCAGGGGGGCAGCCCCAGCATTTT. It yields the protein CASSLSGGQPQHF. The full variable domain, its missing parts supplied by reference TRBV7-8 and TRBJ1-5, is GAGVSQSPRYKVAKRGQDVALRCDPISGHVSLFWYQQALGQGPEFLTYFQNEAQLDKSGLPSDRFFAERPEGSVSTLKIQRTQQEDSAVYLCASSLSGGQPQHFGDGTRLSIL.

The chain has TRBV10-3 and TRBJ1-2, with D perhaps TRBD1 (6 bases). The CDR3 is 15 residues long. Germline CDR1 is ENHRY and CDR2 is SYGVKD. Deletions cut 4 bases from V and 2 bases from J, with 14 bases between. The CDR3 sequence: CAISGREGQNYGYTF. CDR3 sequence (DNA): TGTGCCATCAGTGGCCGCGAAGGACAGAACTATGGCTACACCTTC.

The J gene is TRBJ1-5, the V gene TRBV28; D is ambiguous. Germline loops: CDR1 MDHEN, CDR2 SYDVKM. V was shortened by 6 bases and J by 1 base, with 4 bases between the two germline ends. The CDR3 is 12 residues long. This CDR3 is CASRQSNQPQHF. The DNA of the CDR3 is TGTGCCAGCAGACAGAGCAATCAGCCCCAGCATTTT.